One and the same sample provided the 21 T cell receptor beta chains below, sequenced in a study of blood T cell repertoires in COVID-19. Profiled with immunoSEQ multiplex PCR; TCRdb holds only in-frame clones, not every one. This table holds under 250,000 clones, 80% to 85% found once. The sample comprised peripheral blood. These receptors were taken from a woman between 25 and 40 years old who had recovered from COVID-19.

In regard to this clone: A much larger clone is a single base away; this may be a read error. The chain uses TRBV6-5 and TRBJ2-5, with 9 bases identical to TRBD1. Trimming cost V 6 bases and J 1 base; bases outside gene matches: 0. CDR1 and CDR2 (germline): MNHEY, SVGAGI. The CDR3 length is 13 residues. The CDR3 DNA sequence: TGTGCCAGCAGGACAGGGGGCCAAGAGACCCAGTACTTC. Translated: CASRTGGQETQYF.

The chain combines TRBV3-1 (or the pseudogene TRBV3-2) with TRBJ1-3; a weak D match, TRBD1 (5 bases). Per germline, CDR1 LGHDT and CDR2 YNNKEL (reference sequence). Trimming took 4 bases from V and 0 from J, leaving 13 bases between them. This CDR3 spans 16 amino acids. The chain's CDR3 is CASSPAGRSSGNTIYF. Written as DNA, the CDR3 is TGTGCCAGCAGCCCCGCGGGACGCAGCTCTGGAAACACCATATATTTT.

V usage is TRBV3-1 (or the pseudogene TRBV3-2) and J usage is TRBJ1-4; a weak D match, TRBD1 (5 bases). The CDR3 covers 13 residues. The ends were cut back, 1 base at V and 7 bases at J, with 7 bases in the middle. Germline assignment: CDR1 LGHDT and CDR2 YNNKEL (reference sequence). The CDR3 DNA sequence: TGTGCCAGCAGCCAAGGGGGGGGTGAAAAACTGTTTTTT. This gives the protein CASSQGGGEKLFF.

The chain links TRBV30 to TRBJ2-7; 9 bases match TRBD1. CDR1 GTSNPN and CDR2 SVGIG come from the germline V gene (reference sequence). With 4 bases clipped from V and 3 bases from J, the junction kept 10 bases outside the gene matches. The CDR3 length is 15 residues. CDR3 nucleotides: TGTGCCTGGAACGCGGGACAGGGAACCCGCTACGAGCAGTACTTC. Amino acid sequence: CAWNAGQGTRYEQYF.

V usage is TRBV7-9 and J usage is TRBJ2-1, with 7 positions matching TRBD1. Germline V gene sequence: CDR1 SEHNR, CDR2 FQNEAQ (reference sequence). The CDR3 runs to 14 residues. With 3 bases clipped from V and 6 bases from J, the junction kept 5 bases outside the gene matches. CDR3 in amino acids: CASSLSDRVNEQFF. For the CDR3, the DNA is TGTGCCAGCAGCTTGTCCGACAGGGTCAATGAGCAGTTCTTC.

This sequence joins TRBV11-3 and TRBJ2-6; 8 nucleotides line up with TRBD1. This CDR3 is built from 18 residues. V trimming: 1 base; J trimming: 2 bases; junction bases outside the gene matches: 7. From germline, CDR1 is SGHNT and CDR2 YENEEA. CDR3 sequence: CASSLGQGALAGANVLTF. The CDR3 region has the DNA TGTGCCAGCAGCTTAGGTCAGGGGGCGCTGGCTGGGGCCAACGTCCTGACTTTC.

The rearrangement links TRBV9 to TRBJ2-2; tentatively, D is TRBD1 (6 bases). V lost 0 bases and J 6 bases, leaving 18 bases between the germline ends. Germline V CDR1 and CDR2: SGDLS, YYNGEE. This CDR3 contains 17 residues. CDR3 coding DNA: TGTGCCAGCAGCGTAGCTACAGGGAGCGCTGGATCCGGGGAGCTGTTTTTT. It codes for CASSVATGSAGSGELFF.

The gene calls are TRBV30 and TRBJ1-1; tentative D call: TRBD1 (5 bases). Between the trimmed V and J ends, which lost 5 bases and 0 bases, there was a span of 10 bases. This CDR3 is 13 amino acids long. In germline, CDR1 is GTSNPN, CDR2 SVGIG (reference sequence). DNA of the CDR3: TGTGCCTGGGCGACGGGGGTGAACACTGAAGCTTTCTTT. Translating it yields CAWATGVNTEAFF.

J is TRBJ2-5 and V is TRBV27; TRBD1 matches at 12 bases. Germline CDR1 and CDR2: MNHEY and SMNVEV (reference sequence). V lost 8 bases, J lost 4 bases, and 11 bases stayed unmatched. The CDR3 covers 16 residues. The CDR3 DNA reads as TGTGCCAGCTCCGTCAGGGACAGGGGGCGCGGAGAGACCCAGTACTTC. This sequence encodes CASSVRDRGRGETQYF.

Only one count was recorded for this clone. This chain uses TRBV24-1 with TRBJ1-5; TRBD1 matches at 7 bases. V was pared by 3 bases and J by 5 bases, with 9 bases of the junction left unmatched. The CDR3 extends over 16 amino acids. Germline V gives CDR1 KGHDR, CDR2 SFDVKD. Here the CDR3 reads CATSDGTVGGYQPQHF. Written as DNA, the CDR3 is TGTGCCACCAGTGATGGGACAGTCGGAGGTTATCAGCCCCAGCATTTT.

This chain uses TRBV28 with TRBJ2-7; 9 bases match TRBD1. This CDR3 contains 14 residues. V gave up 4 bases and J gave up 6 bases; unmatched junction bases: 7. Germline V CDR1 and CDR2: MDHEN, SYDVKM. The CDR3 protein is CASSSWTGEREQYF. The CDR3 region has the DNA TGTGCCAGCAGTTCCTGGACAGGGGAGCGCGAGCAGTACTTC.

This clone was counted between two and nine times. The rearrangement links TRBV10-3 to TRBJ1-5, with D perhaps TRBD1 (5 bases). The CDR3 covers 13 residues. The germline V and J ends were trimmed by 8 bases and 2 bases, with 10 bases remaining between them. In germline, CDR1 is ENHRY, CDR2 SYGVKD. This CDR3 is CAIGAEGNQPQHF. CDR3 DNA sequence: TGTGCCATCGGGGCCGAGGGCAATCAGCCCCAGCATTTT.

The gene calls are TRBV5-1 and TRBJ2-7; 7 nucleotides line up with TRBD2. The germline gives CDR1 SGHRS, CDR2 YFSETQ. J gave up 0 bases and V 4 bases, and 10 bases lay outside the gene matches. The CDR3 runs 16 residues. The CDR3 nucleotides read TGCGCCAGCAGCCGCCGGGGGGAGGCCGCCTCCTACGAGCAGTACTTC. Translation: CASSRRGEAASYEQYF.

This clone was counted a few times. V usage is TRBV7-9 and J usage is TRBJ2-1; 7 bases map to TRBD2. Germline V gives CDR1 SEHNR, CDR2 FQNEAQ (reference sequence). There are 15 residues in the CDR3. V lost 1 base, J lost 3 bases, and 3 bases stayed unmatched. CDR3 amino acids: CASSLGWGGYNEQFF. CDR3 coding DNA: TGTGCCAGCAGCTTAGGTTGGGGGGGCTACAATGAGCAGTTCTTC.

The chain combines TRBV18 with TRBJ1-1; TRBD1 might be the D (6 bases). In germline, CDR1 is KGHSH, CDR2 LQKENI. The V and J ends lost 5 bases and 5 bases respectively, with 15 bases between them. The CDR3 consists of 14 residues. CDR3 sequence: CASSNDRSGTEAFF. DNA for the CDR3: TGTGCCAGCTCAAACGACAGGAGTGGGACTGAAGCTTTCTTT.

V and J are TRBV29-1 and TRBJ2-3; D is perhaps TRBD2 (5 bases). CDR3 length equals 15 residues. V was pared by 6 bases and J by 1 base, with 17 bases between. Germline V lookup: CDR1 SQVTM, CDR2 ANQGSEA. The CDR3 nucleotides are TGCAGCGTAACCGCTCGGGGAAGGGGCACAGATACGCAGTATTTT. It codes for CSVTARGRGTDTQYF.

The chain uses TRBV5-1 and TRBJ2-5, with 9 bases matching TRBD1. With V trimmed by 6 bases and J by 2 bases, 8 bases remained unmatched. The CDR3 consists of 15 residues. The V gene's germline CDR1 is SGHRS and CDR2 YFSETQ. CDR3 sequence: CASTSRGTGQETQYF. CDR3 bases: TGCGCCAGCACGTCGCGGGGGACAGGGCAAGAGACCCAGTACTTC.

V and J are TRBV28 and TRBJ2-5, with 11 nucleotides matching TRBD2. The CDR3 runs to 16 residues. From germline, CDR1 is MDHEN and CDR2 SYDVKM. With V trimmed by 2 bases and J by 5 bases, 7 bases remained unmatched. The CDR3 loop is CASSLPLTSGSETQYF. The CDR3 DNA reads TGTGCCAGCAGTTTACCCCTTACTAGCGGGAGTGAGACCCAGTACTTC.

The V gene is TRBV2, the J gene TRBJ2-7; weak D call: TRBD2 (6 bases). Trimming cost V 0 bases and J 5 bases, with 17 bases left between them. The CDR3 is 16 residues long. The germline gives CDR1 SNHLY, CDR2 FYNNEI. The CDR3 reads CASSEAPGGDVHEQYF. As DNA, the CDR3 is TGTGCCAGCAGTGAAGCGCCCGGAGGGGACGTACACGAGCAGTACTTC. The whole variable domain, remainder taken from reference TRBV2 and TRBJ2-7, is EPEVTQTPSHQVTQMGQEVILRCVPISNHLYFYWYRQILGQKVEFLVSFYNNEISEKSEIFDDQFSVERPDGSNFTLKIRSTKLEDSAMYFCASSEAPGGDVHEQYFGPGTRLTVT.

The rearrangement joins TRBV6-5 to TRBJ1-5; 12 bases align to TRBD1. The germline V gene has CDR1 MNHEY and CDR2 SVGAGI. The CDR3 extends over 15 amino acids. V lost 6 bases and J lost 5; bases outside the gene matches: 5. CDR3 in amino acids: CASSWGQGADQPQHF. As DNA, the CDR3 is TGTGCCAGCAGCTGGGGACAGGGGGCAGATCAGCCCCAGCATTTT.

The chain is built from TRBV19 and TRBJ1-6; maybe TRBD1 (6 bases). This CDR3 has 17 amino acids. Looked up from germline, CDR1 is LNHDA and CDR2 is SQIVND (reference sequence). V was pared by 6 bases and J by 7 bases, with 22 bases between. In DNA, the CDR3 is TGTGCCAGTAGCCCTGACACAGGGTTTCTGAGGAATTCACCCCTCCACTTT. It codes for CASSPDTGFLRNSPLHF.